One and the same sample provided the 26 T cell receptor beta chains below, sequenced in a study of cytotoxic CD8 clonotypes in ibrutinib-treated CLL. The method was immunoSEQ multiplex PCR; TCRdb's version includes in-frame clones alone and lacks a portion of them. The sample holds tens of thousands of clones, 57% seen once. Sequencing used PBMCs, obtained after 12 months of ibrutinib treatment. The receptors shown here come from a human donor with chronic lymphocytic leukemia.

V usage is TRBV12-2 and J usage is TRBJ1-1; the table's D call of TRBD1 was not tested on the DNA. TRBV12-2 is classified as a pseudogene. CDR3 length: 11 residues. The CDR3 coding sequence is TGCCACAGGGGGATGAACACTGAAGCTTTCTTT. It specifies CHRGMNTEAFF.

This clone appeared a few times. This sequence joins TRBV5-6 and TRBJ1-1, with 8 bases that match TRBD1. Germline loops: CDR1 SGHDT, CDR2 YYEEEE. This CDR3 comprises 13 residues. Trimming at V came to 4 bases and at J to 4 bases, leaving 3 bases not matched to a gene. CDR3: CASSLTGATEAFF. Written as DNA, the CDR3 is TGTGCCAGCAGCCTGACAGGGGCCACTGAAGCTTTCTTT.

CDR3 protein: CASSLPYTDTQYF. CDR3 in DNA: TGTGCCAGCAGCTTACCGTACACAGATACGCAGTATTTT. J is TRBJ2-3 and V is TRBV7-9; D not resolved. This CDR3 comprises 13 residues. V shed 2 bases and J shed 2 bases, with 5 bases lying between them. Germline V gives CDR1 SEHNR, CDR2 FQNEAQ (reference sequence). The full variable domain, rest sourced from reference TRBV7-9 and TRBJ2-3, is DTGVSQNPRHKITKRGQNVTFRCDPISEHNRLYWYRQTLGQGPEFLTYFQNEAQLEKSRLLSDRFSAERPKGSFSTLEIQRTEQGDSAMYLCASSLPYTDTQYFGPGTRLTVL.

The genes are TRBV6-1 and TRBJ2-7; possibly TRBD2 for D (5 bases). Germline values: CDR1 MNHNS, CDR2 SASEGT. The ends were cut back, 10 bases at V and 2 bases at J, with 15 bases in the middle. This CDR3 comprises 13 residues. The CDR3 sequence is CANGKSGPYEQYF. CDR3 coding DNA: TGTGCCAACGGGAAATCGGGCCCCTACGAGCAGTACTTC.

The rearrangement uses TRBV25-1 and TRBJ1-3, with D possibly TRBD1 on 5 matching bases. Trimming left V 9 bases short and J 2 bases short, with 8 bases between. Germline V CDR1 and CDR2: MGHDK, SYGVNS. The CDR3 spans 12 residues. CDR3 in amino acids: CASGGAGNTIYF. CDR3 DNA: TGTGCCAGTGGGGGGGCTGGAAACACCATATATTTT.

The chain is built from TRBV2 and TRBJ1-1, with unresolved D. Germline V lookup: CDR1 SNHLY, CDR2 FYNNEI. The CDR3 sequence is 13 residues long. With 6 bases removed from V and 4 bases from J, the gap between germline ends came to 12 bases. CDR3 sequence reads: CASSSPLRTEAFF. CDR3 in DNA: TGTGCCAGCAGCTCACCCCTCCGCACTGAAGCTTTCTTT.

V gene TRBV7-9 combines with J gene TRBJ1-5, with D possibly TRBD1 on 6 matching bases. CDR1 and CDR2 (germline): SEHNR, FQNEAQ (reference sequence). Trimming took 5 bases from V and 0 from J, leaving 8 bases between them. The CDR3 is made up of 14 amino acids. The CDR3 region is CASSQDSSNQPQHF. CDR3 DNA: TGTGCCAGCAGCCAGGACAGTAGCAATCAGCCCCAGCATTTT.

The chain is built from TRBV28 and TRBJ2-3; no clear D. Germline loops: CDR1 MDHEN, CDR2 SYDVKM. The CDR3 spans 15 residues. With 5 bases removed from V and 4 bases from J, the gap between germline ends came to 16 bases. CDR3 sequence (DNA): TGTGCCAGCAGTCGAACAAAGGGCGAGTCAGATACGCAGTATTTT. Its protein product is CASSRTKGESDTQYF.

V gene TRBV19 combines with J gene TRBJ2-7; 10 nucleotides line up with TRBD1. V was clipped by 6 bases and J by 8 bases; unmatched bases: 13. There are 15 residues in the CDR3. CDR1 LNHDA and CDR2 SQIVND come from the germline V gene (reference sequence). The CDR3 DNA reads TGTGCCAGTAGCCCCTCGGGGACAGGGGCTTTAAAGCAGTACTTC. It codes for CASSPSGTGALKQYF.

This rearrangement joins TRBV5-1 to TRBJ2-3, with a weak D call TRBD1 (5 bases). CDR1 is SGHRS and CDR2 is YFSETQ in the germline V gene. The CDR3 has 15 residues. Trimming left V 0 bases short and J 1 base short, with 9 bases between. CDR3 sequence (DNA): TGCGCCAGCAGCTTGGAAGGGGCGGGCACAGATACGCAGTATTTT. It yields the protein CASSLEGAGTDTQYF. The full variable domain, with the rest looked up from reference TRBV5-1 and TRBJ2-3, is KAGVTQTPRYLIKTRGQQVTLSCSPISGHRSVSWYQQTPGQGLQFLFEYFSETQRNKGNFPGRFSGRQFSNSRSEMNVSTLELGDSALYLCASSLEGAGTDTQYFGPGTRLTVL.

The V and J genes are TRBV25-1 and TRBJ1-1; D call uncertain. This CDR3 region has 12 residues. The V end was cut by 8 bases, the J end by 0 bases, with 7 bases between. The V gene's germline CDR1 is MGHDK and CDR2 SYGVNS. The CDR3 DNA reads TGTGCCAGCCGACTAATGAACACTGAAGCTTTCTTT. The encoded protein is CASRLMNTEAFF.

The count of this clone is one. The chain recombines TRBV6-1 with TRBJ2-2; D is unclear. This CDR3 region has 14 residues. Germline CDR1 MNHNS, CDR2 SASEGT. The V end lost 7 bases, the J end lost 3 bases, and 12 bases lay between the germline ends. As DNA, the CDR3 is TGTGCCAGCACTAACGAACTCTACACCGGGGAGCTGTTTTTT. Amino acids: CASTNELYTGELFF.

Here the CDR3 DNA reads TGTGCCAGCAGCCGTGGTCGATCCTATAATTCACCCCTCCACTTT. Amino acid sequence: CASSRGRSYNSPLHF. The V and J genes are TRBV7-6 and TRBJ1-6; D unclear. Germline CDR1 SGHVS, CDR2 FNYEAQ. This CDR3 is 15 amino acids long. Trimming left V 5 bases short and J 1 base short, with 9 bases between.

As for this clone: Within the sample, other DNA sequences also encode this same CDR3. CDR3: CASSVVSGNYGYTF. CDR3 DNA: TGTGCCAGCAGCGTAGTGTCTGGGAACTATGGCTACACCTTC. This chain connects TRBV9 to TRBJ1-2; D remains ambiguous. The CDR3 is 14 amino acids. The germline gives CDR1 SGDLS, CDR2 YYNGEE. Trimming shortened V by 0 bases and J by 2 bases, and 8 bases separated the two germline ends.

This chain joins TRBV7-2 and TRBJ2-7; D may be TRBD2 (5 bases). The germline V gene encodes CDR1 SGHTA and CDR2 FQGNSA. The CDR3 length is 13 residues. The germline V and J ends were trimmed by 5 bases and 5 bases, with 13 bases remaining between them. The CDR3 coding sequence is TGTGCCAGCAGCAAAAGGTTCGGGAACGAGCAGTACTTC. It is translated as CASSKRFGNEQYF.

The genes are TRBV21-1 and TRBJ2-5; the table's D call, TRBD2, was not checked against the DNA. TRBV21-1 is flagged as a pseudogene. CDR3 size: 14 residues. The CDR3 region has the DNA TGTGCCAGCCACCACCGGGGGGGATTAAAGACCCAGTACTTC. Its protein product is CASHHRGGLKTQYF.

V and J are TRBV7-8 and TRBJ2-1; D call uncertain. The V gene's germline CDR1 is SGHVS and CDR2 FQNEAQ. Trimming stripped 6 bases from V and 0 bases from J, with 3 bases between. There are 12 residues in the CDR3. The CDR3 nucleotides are TGTGCCAGCAGGGTCTCCTACAATGAGCAGTTCTTC. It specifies CASRVSYNEQFF.

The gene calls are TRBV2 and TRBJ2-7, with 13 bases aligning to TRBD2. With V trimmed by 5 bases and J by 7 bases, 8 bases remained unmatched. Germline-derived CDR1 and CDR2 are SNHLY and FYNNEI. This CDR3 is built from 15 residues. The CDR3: CASSRGLAGVNEQYF. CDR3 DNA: TGTGCCAGCAGTCGCGGACTAGCGGGGGTTAATGAGCAGTACTTC.

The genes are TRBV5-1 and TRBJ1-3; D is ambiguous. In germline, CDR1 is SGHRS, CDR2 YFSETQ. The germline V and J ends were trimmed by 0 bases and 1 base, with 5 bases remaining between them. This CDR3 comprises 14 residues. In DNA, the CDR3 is TGCGCCAGCAGCTTGGGTGAATCTGGAAACACCATATATTTT. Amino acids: CASSLGESGNTIYF.

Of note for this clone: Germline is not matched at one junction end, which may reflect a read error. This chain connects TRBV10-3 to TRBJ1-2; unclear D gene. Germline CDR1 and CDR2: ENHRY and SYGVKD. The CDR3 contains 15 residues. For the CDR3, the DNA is TGTGCCAGCAGTTACTCCCCCCTACATAGCTATGGCTACACCTTC. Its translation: CASSYSPLHSYGYTF.

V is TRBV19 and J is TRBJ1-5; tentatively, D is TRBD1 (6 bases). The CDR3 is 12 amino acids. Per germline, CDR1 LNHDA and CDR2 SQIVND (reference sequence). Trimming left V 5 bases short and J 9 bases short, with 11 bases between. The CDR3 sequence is CASSPRGAPQHF. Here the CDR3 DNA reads TGTGCCAGTAGTCCTAGGGGGGCGCCCCAGCATTTT.

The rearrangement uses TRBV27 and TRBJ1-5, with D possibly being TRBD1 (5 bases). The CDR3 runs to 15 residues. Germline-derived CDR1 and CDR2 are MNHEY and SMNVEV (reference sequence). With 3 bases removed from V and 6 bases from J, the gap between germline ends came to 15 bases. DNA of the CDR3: TGTGCCAGCAGTTTTCGAGGGACGGTGGGTCAGCCCCAGCATTTT. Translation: CASSFRGTVGQPQHF.

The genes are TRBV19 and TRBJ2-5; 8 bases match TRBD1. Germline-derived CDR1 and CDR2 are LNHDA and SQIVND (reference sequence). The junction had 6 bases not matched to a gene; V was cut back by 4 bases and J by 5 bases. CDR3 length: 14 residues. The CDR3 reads CASSTTGGRETQYF. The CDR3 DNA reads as TGTGCCAGTAGTACCACAGGGGGACGGGAGACCCAGTACTTC.

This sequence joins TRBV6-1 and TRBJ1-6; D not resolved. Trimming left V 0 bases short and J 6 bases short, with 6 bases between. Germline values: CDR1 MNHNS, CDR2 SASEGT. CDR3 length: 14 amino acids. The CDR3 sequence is CASSEAFLNSPLHF. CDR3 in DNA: TGTGCCAGCAGTGAAGCGTTCCTTAATTCACCCCTCCACTTT.

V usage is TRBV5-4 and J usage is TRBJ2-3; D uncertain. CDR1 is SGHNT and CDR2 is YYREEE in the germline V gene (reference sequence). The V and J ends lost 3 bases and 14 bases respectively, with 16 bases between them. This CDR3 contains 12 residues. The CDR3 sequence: CASSSDVLVWYF. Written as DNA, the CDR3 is TGTGCCAGCAGCTCAGATGTCCTAGTTTGGTATTTT.

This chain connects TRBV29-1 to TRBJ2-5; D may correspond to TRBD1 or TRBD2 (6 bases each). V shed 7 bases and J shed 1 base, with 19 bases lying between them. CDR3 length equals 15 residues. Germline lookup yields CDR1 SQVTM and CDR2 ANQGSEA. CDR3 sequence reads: CSARRMGGSQETQYF. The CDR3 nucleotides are TGCAGCGCCCGGCGGATGGGGGGCTCCCAAGAGACCCAGTACTTC. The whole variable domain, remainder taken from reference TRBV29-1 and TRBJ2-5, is SAVISQKPSRDICQRGTSLTIQCQVDSQVTMMFWYRQQPGQSLTLIATANQGSEATYESGFVIDKFPISRPNLTFSTLTVSNMSPEDSSIYLCSARRMGGSQETQYFGPGTRLLVL.